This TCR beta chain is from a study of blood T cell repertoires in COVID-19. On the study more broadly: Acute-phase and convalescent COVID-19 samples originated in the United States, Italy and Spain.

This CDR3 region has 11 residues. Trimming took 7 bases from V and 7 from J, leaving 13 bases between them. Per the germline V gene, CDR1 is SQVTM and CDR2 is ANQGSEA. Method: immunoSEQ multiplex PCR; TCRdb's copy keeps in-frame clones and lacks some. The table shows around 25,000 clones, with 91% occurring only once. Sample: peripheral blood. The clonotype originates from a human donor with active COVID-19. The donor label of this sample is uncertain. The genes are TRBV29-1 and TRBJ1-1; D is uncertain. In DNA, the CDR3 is TGCAGCGCGGATGGTTTGAGTGAAGCTTTCTTT. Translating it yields CSADGLSEAFF.